Detailed here is one T cell receptor (beta chain). Sequenced by immunoSEQ multiplex PCR; TCRdb stores in-frame clones only, minus some. This table holds 380,000 or so clones, over 65% found once. This sample stems from a study of blood T cell repertoires in COVID-19. This sequence originates from a human donor with acute or convalescent COVID-19. The donor label of this sample is uncertain. Sequencing was done on a sample of peripheral blood.

The DNA for the CDR3 is TGCGCCAGCAGTGATAGCGTCGAGCAGTACTTC. This sequence encodes CASSDSVEQYF. The chain recombines TRBV10-1 with TRBJ2-7, with D possibly matching TRBD2 (5 bases). V dropped 3 bases and J dropped 6 bases, with 6 bases sitting between them. CDR1 is WNHNN, CDR2 SYGVQD, per germline (reference sequence). The CDR3 has 11 amino acids.